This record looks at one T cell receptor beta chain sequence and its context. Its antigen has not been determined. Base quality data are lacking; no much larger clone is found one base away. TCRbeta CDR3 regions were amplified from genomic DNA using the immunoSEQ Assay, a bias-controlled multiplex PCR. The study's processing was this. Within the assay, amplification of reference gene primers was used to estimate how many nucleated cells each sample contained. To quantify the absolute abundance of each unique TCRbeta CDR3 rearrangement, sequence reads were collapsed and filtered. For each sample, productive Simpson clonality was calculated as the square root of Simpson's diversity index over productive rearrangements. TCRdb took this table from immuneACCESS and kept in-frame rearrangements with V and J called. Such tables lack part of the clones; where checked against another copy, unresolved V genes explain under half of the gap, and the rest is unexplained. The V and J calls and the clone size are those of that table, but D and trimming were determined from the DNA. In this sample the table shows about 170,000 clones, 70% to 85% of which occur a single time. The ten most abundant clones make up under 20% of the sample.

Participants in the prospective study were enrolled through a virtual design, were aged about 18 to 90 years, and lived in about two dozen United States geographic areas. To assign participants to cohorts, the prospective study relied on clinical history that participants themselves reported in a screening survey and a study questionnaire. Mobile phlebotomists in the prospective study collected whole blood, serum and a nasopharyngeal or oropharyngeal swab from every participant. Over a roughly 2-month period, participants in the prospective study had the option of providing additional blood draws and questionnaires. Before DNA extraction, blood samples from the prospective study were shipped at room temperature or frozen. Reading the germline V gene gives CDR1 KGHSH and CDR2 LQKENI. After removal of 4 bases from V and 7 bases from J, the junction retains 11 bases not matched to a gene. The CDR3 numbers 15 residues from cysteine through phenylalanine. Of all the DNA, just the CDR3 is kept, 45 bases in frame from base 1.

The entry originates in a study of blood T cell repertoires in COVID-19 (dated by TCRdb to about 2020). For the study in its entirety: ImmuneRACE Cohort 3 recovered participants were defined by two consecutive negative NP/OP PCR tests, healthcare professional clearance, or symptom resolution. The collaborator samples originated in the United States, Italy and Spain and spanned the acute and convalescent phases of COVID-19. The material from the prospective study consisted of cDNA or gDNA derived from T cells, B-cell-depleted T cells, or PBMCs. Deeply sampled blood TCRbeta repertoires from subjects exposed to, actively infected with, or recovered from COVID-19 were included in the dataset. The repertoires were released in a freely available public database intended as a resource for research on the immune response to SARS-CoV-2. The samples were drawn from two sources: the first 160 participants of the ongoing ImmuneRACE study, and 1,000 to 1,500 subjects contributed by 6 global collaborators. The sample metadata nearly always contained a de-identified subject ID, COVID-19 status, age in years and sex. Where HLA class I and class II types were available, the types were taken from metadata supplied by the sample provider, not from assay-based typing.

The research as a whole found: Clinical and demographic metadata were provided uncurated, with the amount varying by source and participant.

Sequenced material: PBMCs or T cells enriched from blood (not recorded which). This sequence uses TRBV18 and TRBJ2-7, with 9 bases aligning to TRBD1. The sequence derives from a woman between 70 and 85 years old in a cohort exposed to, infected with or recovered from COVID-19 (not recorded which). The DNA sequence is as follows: TGTGCCAGCTCACTAGGACAGGGGTCGGCGGGTGAGCAGTACTTC. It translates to CASSLGQGSAGEQYF.